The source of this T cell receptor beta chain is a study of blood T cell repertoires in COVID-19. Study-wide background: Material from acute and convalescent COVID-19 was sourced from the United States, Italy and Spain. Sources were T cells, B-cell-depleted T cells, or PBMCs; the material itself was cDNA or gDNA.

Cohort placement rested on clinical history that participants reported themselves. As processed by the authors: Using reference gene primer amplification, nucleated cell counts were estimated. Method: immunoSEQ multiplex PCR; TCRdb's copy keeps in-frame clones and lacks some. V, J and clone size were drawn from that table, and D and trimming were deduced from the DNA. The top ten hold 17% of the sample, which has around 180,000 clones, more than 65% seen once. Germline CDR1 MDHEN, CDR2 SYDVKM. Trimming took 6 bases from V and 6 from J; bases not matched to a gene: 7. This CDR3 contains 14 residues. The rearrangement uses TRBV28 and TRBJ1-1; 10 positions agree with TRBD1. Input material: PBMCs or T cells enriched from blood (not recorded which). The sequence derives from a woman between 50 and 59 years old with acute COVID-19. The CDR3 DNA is TGTGCCAGCAGCTTCCGGACAGGGGGATCTGAAGCTTTCTTT. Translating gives CASSFRTGGSEAFF.